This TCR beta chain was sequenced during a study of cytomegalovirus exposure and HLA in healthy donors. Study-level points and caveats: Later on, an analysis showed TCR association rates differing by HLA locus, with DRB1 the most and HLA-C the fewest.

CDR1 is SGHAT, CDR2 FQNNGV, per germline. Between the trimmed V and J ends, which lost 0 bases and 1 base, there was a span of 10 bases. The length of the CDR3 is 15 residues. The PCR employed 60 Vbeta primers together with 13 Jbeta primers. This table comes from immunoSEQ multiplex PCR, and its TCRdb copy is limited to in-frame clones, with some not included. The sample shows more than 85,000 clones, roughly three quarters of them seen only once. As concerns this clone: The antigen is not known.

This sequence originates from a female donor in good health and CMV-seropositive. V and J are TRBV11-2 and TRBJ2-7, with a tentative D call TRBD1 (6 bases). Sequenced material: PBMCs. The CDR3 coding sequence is TGTGCCAGCAGCTTAGAACAGGGTTGGTCCTACGAGCAGTACTTC. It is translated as CASSLEQGWSYEQYF. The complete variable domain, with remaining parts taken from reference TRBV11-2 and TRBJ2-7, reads EAGVAQSPRYKIIEKRQSVAFWCNPISGHATLYWYQQILGQGPKLLIQFQNNGVVDDSQLPKDRFSAERLKGVDSTLKIQPAKLEDSAVYLCASSLEQGWSYEQYFGPGTRLTVT.